This T cell receptor (beta chain) stems from a study of T cell repertoires in cytomegalovirus infection. Across the whole study: It was recently identified HLA-C-restricted and well-studied HLA-B-restricted CMV epitopes that the study used. Shared public TCR beta signatures pointed to both CMV infection and a matching HLA type.

TCRdb reprocessed the reads via MiXCR and lists one record per CDR3 protein. The table shows some 700,000 distinct CDR3 sequences, with about 33% occurring only once. Concerning this clonotype: Its specificity is unknown.

Study-wide points: The study identified carriers of CMV plus the relevant HLA from cumulative public TCR beta family frequency. HLA-C-restricted CMV-specific TCR beta clonotypes were dominant in the ex vivo response.

Sequencing was performed on cultured PBMCs, taken from culture after CMV antigen stimulation. The clonotype originates from a human donor in good health (CMV status not recorded). Some clones in this sample may be carry-over from other donors' samples.

The CDR3: CASSLMANTGELFF. In DNA, the CDR3 is TGTGCCAGCAGCTTAATGGCCAACACCGGGGAGCTGTTTTTT. The gene calls are TRBV7-3 and TRBJ2-2; no reliable D call. The CDR3 spans 14 residues. Trimming took off 1 base at V and 2 bases at J, with 5 bases between the two ends. Germline CDR1 reads SGHTA; CDR2 reads FQGTGA. The full variable domain, completed using reference TRBV7-3 and TRBJ2-2, is GAGVSQTPSNKVTEKGKYVELRCDPISGHTALYWYRQSLGQGPEFLIYFQGTGAADDSGLPNDRFFAVRPEGSVSTLKIQRTERGDSAVYLCASSLMANTGELFFGEGSRLTVL.